This entry lists 10 T cell receptor beta chains sequenced from one sample in a study of cytomegalovirus exposure and HLA in healthy donors. The PCR ran on 60 Vbeta and 13 Jbeta primers. Using immunoSEQ multiplex PCR, the repertoire was profiled, and TCRdb retains in-frame clones only, with some absent. The table shows 100,000 to 150,000 clones, with around 82% occurring only once. The sequencing input was PBMCs. These receptors all come from a female donor in good health and CMV-seronegative.

This clone was recorded only once. The chain links TRBV4-2 to TRBJ2-7; 10 bases line up with TRBD2. Germline V gene data show CDR1 as LGHNA and CDR2 as YNFKEQ. This CDR3 is 16 amino acids long. V gave up 4 bases and J gave up 2 bases; unmatched junction bases: 8. The CDR3 DNA is TGTGCCAGCAGCCCGTCAGAGCGGGAGGGCCCCTACGAGCAGTACTTC. Encoded protein: CASSPSEREGPYEQYF.

This clone was seen a handful of times. This chain links TRBV4-1 with TRBJ2-2, with D maybe TRBD1 (6 bases). The ends were cut back, 4 bases at V and 1 base at J, with 13 bases in the middle. The germline V gene encodes CDR1 MGHRA and CDR2 YSYEKL. The CDR3 runs to 16 residues. Here the CDR3 reads CASSLQPGQNTGELFF. CDR3 sequence (DNA): TGCGCCAGCAGCCTTCAGCCGGGACAGAACACCGGGGAGCTGTTTTTT.

The gene calls are TRBV29-1 and TRBJ1-2; 12 bases match TRBD1. Germline values: CDR1 SQVTM, CDR2 ANQGSEA. The V and J ends lost 3 bases and 7 bases, in that order; junction bases with no gene match: 3. The length of the CDR3 is 13 residues. In DNA form, the CDR3 reads TGCAGCGTTGAGGGACAGGGGGCCAGTGGCTACACCTTC. This translates into CSVEGQGASGYTF.

This clone was seen only once. The chain couples TRBV19 to TRBJ2-2; 11 bases line up with TRBD2. V lost 5 bases and J lost 7; bases outside the gene matches: 9. The CDR3 contains 16 residues. CDR1 LNHDA and CDR2 SQIVND come from the germline V gene (reference sequence). CDR3 sequence (DNA): TGTGCCAGTAGTTTCTTGGGACTAGCGGAGGGCGGGGAGCTGTTTTTT. Translated, it gives CASSFLGLAEGGELFF.

This clone was counted between two and nine times. The V and J genes are TRBV11-2 and TRBJ2-6, with 8 positions matching TRBD1. Germline CDR1 SGHAT, CDR2 FQNNGV. The CDR3 is 16 residues long. V was clipped by 5 bases and J by 13 bases; unmatched bases: 16. The CDR3 protein is CASSPPGQASLGVLTF. For the CDR3, the DNA is TGTGCCAGCAGCCCACCGGGACAGGCCTCATTGGGGGTCCTGACTTTC.

V is TRBV5-1 and J is TRBJ2-3; perhaps TRBD1 as D (5 bases). The CDR3 totals 15 residues. Germline lookup yields CDR1 SGHRS and CDR2 YFSETQ. Trimming took 0 bases from V and 0 from J, leaving 8 bases between them. This CDR3 is CASSLADRSTDTQYF. CDR3 DNA: TGCGCCAGCAGCTTGGCCGACAGAAGCACAGATACGCAGTATTTT.

V usage is TRBV18 and J usage is TRBJ2-1; 11 bases are a match to TRBD2. Germline-derived CDR1 and CDR2 are KGHSH and LQKENI. The CDR3 is made up of 14 amino acids. V lost 8 bases and J lost 8; bases outside the gene matches: 8. CDR3 in amino acids: CASRAGLAADEQFF. The CDR3 region has the DNA TGTGCCAGCCGAGCGGGACTAGCGGCCGATGAGCAGTTCTTC.

The CDR3 nucleotides read TGTGCCAGCAGTTACGGGCCGGGGGATCCCTACACCTTC. Encoded protein: CASSYGPGDPYTF. The J gene is TRBJ1-2, the V gene TRBV6-6, with TRBD1 as a possible D gene (5 bases). Deletions cut 2 bases from V and 10 bases from J, with 14 bases between. Germline V lookup: CDR1 MNHNY, CDR2 SVGAGI (reference sequence). The CDR3 totals 13 residues.

V and J are TRBV2 and TRBJ1-4; D is perhaps TRBD1 (6 bases). This CDR3 comprises 14 residues. CDR1 is SNHLY, CDR2 FYNNEI, per germline. The germline V and J ends were trimmed by 6 bases and 2 bases, with 10 bases remaining between them. The CDR3 loop reads CASRQGGTNEKLFF. The CDR3 nucleotides read TGTGCCAGCAGACAGGGTGGGACTAATGAAAAACTGTTTTTT.

A single count supports this clone. The V gene is TRBV7-3, the J gene TRBJ2-3; the D gene is possibly TRBD2 (6 bases). From germline, CDR1 is SGHTA and CDR2 FQGTGA. CDR3 length: 14 residues. Between the trimmed V and J ends, which lost 6 bases and 6 bases, there was a span of 16 bases. The CDR3 loop reads CASSRKRAPDTQYF. CDR3 DNA sequence: TGTGCCAGCAGTCGTAAGCGGGCCCCGGATACGCAGTATTTT.